This TCR beta chain was captured in a study of CD4+ T cells in melanoma. CDR3 length equals 16 residues. Germline CDR1 and CDR2: LGHNA and YSLEER. The V end was cut by 4 bases, the J end by 4 bases, with 20 bases between. Study-wide points: A reported correlation linked neoantigen-specific CD4+ T cells to CD8+, macrophage and B cell function. Diverse differentiation states were reported for melanoma neoantigen-specific CD4+ T cells.

As regards this clone: Its matching antigen is unknown.

The method was immunoSEQ multiplex PCR; TCRdb's version includes in-frame clones alone and lacks a portion of them. In the table there are over 100,000 clones, 80% to 95% of which are singletons. The sequence was obtained from a human donor with melanoma. The chain carries TRBV4-3 and TRBJ2-7; weak D call: TRBD1 (5 bases). Sequenced material: peripheral blood. Here the CDR3 DNA reads TGCGCCAGCAGCCCACGGTCCAATGGGGCAGGGTACGAGCAGTACTTC. Translated: CASSPRSNGAGYEQYF.